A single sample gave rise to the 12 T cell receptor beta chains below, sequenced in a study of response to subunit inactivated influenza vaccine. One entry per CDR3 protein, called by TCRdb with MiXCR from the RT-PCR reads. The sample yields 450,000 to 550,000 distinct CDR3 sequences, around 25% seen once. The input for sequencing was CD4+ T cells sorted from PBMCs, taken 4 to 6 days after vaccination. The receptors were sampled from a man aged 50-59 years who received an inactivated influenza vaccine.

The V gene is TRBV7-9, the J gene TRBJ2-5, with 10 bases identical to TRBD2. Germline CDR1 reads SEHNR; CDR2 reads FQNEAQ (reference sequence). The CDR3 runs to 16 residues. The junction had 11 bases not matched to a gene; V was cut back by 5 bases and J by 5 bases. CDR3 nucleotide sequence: TGTGCCAGCAGCCCAGGAGGGACTAGCGCTCGGGAGACCCAGTACTTC. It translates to CASSPGGTSARETQYF.

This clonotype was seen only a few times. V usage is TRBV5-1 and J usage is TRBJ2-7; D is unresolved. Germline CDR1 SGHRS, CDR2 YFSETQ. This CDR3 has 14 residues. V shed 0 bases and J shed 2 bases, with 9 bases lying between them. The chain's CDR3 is CASSLALRTYEQYF. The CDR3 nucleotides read TGCGCCAGCAGCTTGGCCTTGCGAACCTACGAGCAGTACTTC.

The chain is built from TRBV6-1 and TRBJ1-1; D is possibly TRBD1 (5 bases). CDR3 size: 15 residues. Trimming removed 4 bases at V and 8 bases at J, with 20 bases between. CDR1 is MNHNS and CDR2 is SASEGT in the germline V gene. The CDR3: CASSGLAGPNVEAFF. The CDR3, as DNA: TGTGCCAGCAGTGGGTTGGCGGGGCCGAATGTCGAAGCTTTCTTT.

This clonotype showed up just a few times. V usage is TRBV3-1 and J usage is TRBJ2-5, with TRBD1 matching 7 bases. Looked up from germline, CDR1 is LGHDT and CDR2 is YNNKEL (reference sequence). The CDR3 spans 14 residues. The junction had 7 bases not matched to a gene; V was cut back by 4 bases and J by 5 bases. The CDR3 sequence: CASSPSGTVETQYF. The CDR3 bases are TGTGCCAGCAGCCCATCCGGGACAGTGGAGACCCAGTACTTC.

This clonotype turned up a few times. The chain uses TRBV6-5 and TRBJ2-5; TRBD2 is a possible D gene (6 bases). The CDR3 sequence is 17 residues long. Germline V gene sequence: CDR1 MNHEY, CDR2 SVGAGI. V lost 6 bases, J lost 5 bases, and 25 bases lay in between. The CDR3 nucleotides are TGTGCCAGCAGCTATAGGACCGGGACTCCTTACCCGGAGACCCAGTACTTC. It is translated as CASSYRTGTPYPETQYF.

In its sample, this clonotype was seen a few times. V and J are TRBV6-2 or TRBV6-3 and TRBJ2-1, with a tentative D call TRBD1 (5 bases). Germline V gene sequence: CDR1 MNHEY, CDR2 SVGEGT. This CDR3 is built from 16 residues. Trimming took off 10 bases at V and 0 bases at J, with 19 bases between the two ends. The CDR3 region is CATRPTIRVSYNEQFF. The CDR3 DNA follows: TGTGCCACCAGGCCCACCATCAGGGTCTCCTACAATGAGCAGTTCTTC.

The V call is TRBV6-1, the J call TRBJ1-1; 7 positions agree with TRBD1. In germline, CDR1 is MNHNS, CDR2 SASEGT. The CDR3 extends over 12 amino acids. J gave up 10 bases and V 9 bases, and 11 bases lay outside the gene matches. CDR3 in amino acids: CASNRGGLSAFF. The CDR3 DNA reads TGTGCCAGTAACAGGGGCGGGTTGTCAGCTTTCTTT.

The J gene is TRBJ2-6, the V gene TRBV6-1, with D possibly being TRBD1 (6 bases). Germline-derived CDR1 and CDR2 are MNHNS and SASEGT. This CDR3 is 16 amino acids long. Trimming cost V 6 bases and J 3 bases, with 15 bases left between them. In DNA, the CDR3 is TGTGCCAGCAGGGAACACAGGGTCCTTGGGGCCAACGTCCTGACTTTC. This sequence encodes CASREHRVLGANVLTF.

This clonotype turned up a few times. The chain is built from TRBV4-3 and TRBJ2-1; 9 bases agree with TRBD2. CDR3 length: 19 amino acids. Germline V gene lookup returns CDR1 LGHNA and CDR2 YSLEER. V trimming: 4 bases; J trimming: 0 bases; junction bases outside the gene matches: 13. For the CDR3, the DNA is TGCGCCAGCAGCCGCGAACGTAGCGGGAGTTCAAGCTCCTACAATGAGCAGTTCTTC. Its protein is CASSRERSGSSSSYNEQFF.

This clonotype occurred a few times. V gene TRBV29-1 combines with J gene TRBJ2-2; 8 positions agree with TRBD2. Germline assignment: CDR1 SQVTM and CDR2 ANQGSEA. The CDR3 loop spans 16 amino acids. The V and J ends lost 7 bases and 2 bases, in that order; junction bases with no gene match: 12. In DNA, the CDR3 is TGCAGCGCAAAAAGGCTAGCGGGCGGTAACACCGGGGAGCTGTTTTTT. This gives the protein CSAKRLAGGNTGELFF.

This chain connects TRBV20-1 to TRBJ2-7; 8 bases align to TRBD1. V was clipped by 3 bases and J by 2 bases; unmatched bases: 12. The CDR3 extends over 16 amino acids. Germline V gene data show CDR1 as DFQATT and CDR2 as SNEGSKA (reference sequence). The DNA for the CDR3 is TGCAGTGCTAGTGATTCAGTTAGGGGACAGGCCTACGAGCAGTACTTC. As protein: CSASDSVRGQAYEQYF.

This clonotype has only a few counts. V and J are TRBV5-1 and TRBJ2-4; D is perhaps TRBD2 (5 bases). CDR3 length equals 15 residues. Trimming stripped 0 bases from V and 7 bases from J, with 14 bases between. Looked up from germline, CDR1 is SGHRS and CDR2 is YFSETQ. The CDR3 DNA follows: TGCGCCAGCAGCTTGGAATCGGGATTTGGGAACATTCAGTACTTC. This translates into CASSLESGFGNIQYF.